This entry lists 18 T cell receptor beta chains sequenced from one sample in a study of human T cells and chemical hapten exposure. TCRdb used MiXCR to reprocess the RACE reads, holding one entry per CDR3 protein. Of 55,000 to 75,000 distinct CDR3 sequences listed, about 7% are singletons. Time point: pre-sensitization, week 0. Noted treatment: therapeutic diphenylcyclopropenone sensitization with weekly scalp DPC. The specimen was whole blood, collected in connection with sensitization to the hapten diphenylcyclopropenone (DPC). These receptors originate from a woman aged 25-40 years with alopecia areata. Some clones in this sample may be carry-over from other donors' samples.

This clonotype has only a few counts. The chain uses TRBV5-5 and TRBJ1-5, with D perhaps TRBD1 (5 bases). The CDR3 covers 12 residues. Looked up from germline, CDR1 is SGHKS and CDR2 is YYEKEE (reference sequence). V lost 4 bases and J 8 bases, leaving 10 bases between the germline ends. The CDR3, as DNA: TGTGCCAGCAGCGGGGCCGGGGAGCCCCAGCATTTT. Translation gives CASSGAGEPQHF.

Worth noting for this clonotype: A read error may explain this, as a much larger clone is one base away. The chain recombines TRBV20-1 with TRBJ2-1; TRBD2 matches 8 bases. Unmatched junction bases numbered 9, after V lost 6 bases and J lost 8 bases. The CDR3 length is 13 residues. Germline V gives CDR1 DFQATT, CDR2 SNEGSKA (reference sequence). The CDR3 coding sequence is TGCAGTGCAACACTGGGACTAGGCGATGAGCAGTTCTTC. This sequence encodes CSATLGLGDEQFF.

This clonotype was counted ten times or more. This chain connects TRBV14 to TRBJ1-1; D remains unclear. The CDR3 covers 13 residues. The V gene's germline CDR1 is SGHDN and CDR2 FVKESK. V lost 4 bases to trimming and J lost 1 base, with 7 bases between them. CDR3 amino acids: CASSPTRNTEAFF. The CDR3 region has the DNA TGTGCCAGCAGCCCTACAAGGAACACTGAAGCTTTCTTT.

This clonotype was seen at least ten times. This chain's CDR3 is CAIELFRTGGTEAFF. The CDR3 DNA sequence: TGTGCCATCGAACTCTTTAGGACAGGGGGCACTGAAGCTTTCTTT. The chain links TRBV7-9 to TRBJ1-1, with 10 bases identical to TRBD1. Looked up from germline, CDR1 is SEHNR and CDR2 is FQNEAQ (reference sequence). V trimming: 10 bases; J trimming: 4 bases; junction bases outside the gene matches: 12. This CDR3 region has 15 residues.

This clonotype was observed at least ten times. This chain uses TRBV27 with TRBJ2-2, with D possibly matching TRBD2 (5 bases). Germline V gene data show CDR1 as MNHEY and CDR2 as SMNVEV (reference sequence). The V end was cut by 2 bases, the J end by 1 base, with 8 bases between. The CDR3 is 15 amino acids. CDR3 amino acids: CASSLARENTGELFF. The DNA for the CDR3 is TGTGCCAGCAGTTTAGCTCGGGAGAACACCGGGGAGCTGTTTTTT.

This clonotype rates as medium-sized. This chain connects TRBV9 to TRBJ2-3, with 7 nucleotides matching TRBD2. After removal of 3 bases from V and 4 bases from J, the junction contained 8 bases not matched to a gene. The CDR3 has 15 amino acids. From germline, CDR1 is SGDLS and CDR2 YYNGEE. CDR3 residues: CASSARLASADTQYF. The CDR3 coding sequence is TGTGCCAGCAGCGCCAGACTAGCTTCGGCAGATACGCAGTATTTT.

This clonotype appeared many times. The chain carries TRBV2 and TRBJ1-2; D call uncertain. Between the trimmed V and J ends, which lost 1 base and 4 bases, there was a span of 13 bases. In germline, CDR1 is SNHLY, CDR2 FYNNEI. The CDR3 is 15 residues long. CDR3 coding DNA: TGTGCCAGCAGTGAAGAGGTCAGCTTATCCTATGGCTACACCTTC. Residues: CASSEEVSLSYGYTF.

This sequence joins TRBV19 and TRBJ1-1, with a tentative D call TRBD1 (5 bases). The CDR3 length is 14 residues. Looked up from germline, CDR1 is LNHDA and CDR2 is SQIVND (reference sequence). The germline V and J ends were trimmed by 5 bases and 3 bases, with 13 bases remaining between them. In DNA, the CDR3 is TGTGCCAGTAGTCTGGGGCAGGGCCACACTGAAGCTTTCTTT. Residues: CASSLGQGHTEAFF.

This clonotype has ten or more counts. This chain connects TRBV6-1 to TRBJ1-1; D is undetermined. The germline V gene encodes CDR1 MNHNS and CDR2 SASEGT. This CDR3 spans 13 amino acids. V was shortened by 6 bases and J by 1 base, with 9 bases between the two germline ends. In DNA form, the CDR3 reads TGTGCCAGCAGCGCAAACAAGAACACTGAAGCTTTCTTT. Its translation: CASSANKNTEAFF.

This clonotype was recorded many times. The chain has TRBV5-1 and TRBJ2-7; D is uncertain. Germline-derived CDR1 and CDR2 are SGHRS and YFSETQ. The CDR3 spans 14 residues. V lost 9 bases and J lost 0, with 16 bases in between. The CDR3 DNA follows: TGCGCCACCCAACCTTACGGCCGCTCCTACGAGCAGTACTTC. The encoded protein is CATQPYGRSYEQYF.

This clonotype has ten or more counts. V is TRBV5-5 and J is TRBJ2-7, with D perhaps matching TRBD1 (9 bases). The CDR3 sequence is 17 residues long. Germline assignment: CDR1 SGHKS and CDR2 YYEKEE (reference sequence). With 4 bases removed from V and 2 bases from J, the gap between germline ends came to 22 bases. The CDR3 protein is CASSRTGGDRVAYEQYF. CDR3 DNA sequence: TGTGCCAGCAGCCGGACGGGGGGGGACAGGGTAGCCTACGAGCAGTACTTC.

Only a few counts were recorded for this clonotype. The chain joins TRBV10-3 to TRBJ1-2; D is possibly TRBD1 (6 bases). This CDR3 has 13 amino acids. Germline V gene sequence: CDR1 ENHRY, CDR2 SYGVKD. Between the trimmed V and J ends, which lost 11 bases and 6 bases, there was a span of 19 bases. The CDR3: CAVTPQGMNGYTF. In DNA, the CDR3 is TGTGCCGTCACCCCACAGGGAATGAATGGCTACACCTTC.

The sample holds many counts of this clonotype. The chain joins TRBV20-1 to TRBJ1-3, with D unclear. The germline V gene encodes CDR1 DFQATT and CDR2 SNEGSKA (reference sequence). There are 12 residues in the CDR3. V was pared by 5 bases and J by 8 bases, with 13 bases between. The CDR3 nucleotides read TGCAGTGCTTCCCCTTTTGAAGACACCATATATTTT. This sequence encodes CSASPFEDTIYF.

This clonotype showed up many times. The chain recombines TRBV7-8 with TRBJ2-1, with D perhaps given as TRBD1 or TRBD2 (5 bases each). The CDR3 is 15 amino acids. V was pared by 4 bases and J by 3 bases, with 13 bases between. The germline gives CDR1 SGHVS, CDR2 FQNEAQ. For the CDR3, the DNA is TGTGCCAGCAGCTCCACGTGGGGGTTCTACAATGAGCAGTTCTTC. Amino acids: CASSSTWGFYNEQFF.

This clonotype was detected ten times or more. This chain joins TRBV28 and TRBJ1-5; 7 bases are a match to TRBD1. The CDR3 runs to 14 residues. Losses at the gene ends were 6 bases for V and 3 bases for J; bases not matched to a gene: 5. Germline V gene lookup returns CDR1 MDHEN and CDR2 SYDVKM. The CDR3 sequence is CASRFGTVNQPQHF. As DNA, the CDR3 is TGTGCCAGCAGGTTTGGGACAGTCAATCAGCCCCAGCATTTT.

Ten or more counts support this clonotype. The chain employs TRBV12-3 or TRBV12-4 and TRBJ1-4, with D perhaps TRBD1 (5 bases). The CDR3 loop spans 14 amino acids. V lost 2 bases and J lost 8, with 12 bases in between. CDR3 DNA: TGTGCCAGCAGTTTACAGGGTAGAGGCGAAAAACTGTTTTTT. Protein product: CASSLQGRGEKLFF.

This clonotype came up many times. V usage is TRBV5-1 and J usage is TRBJ2-1; D assignment may be TRBD1 or TRBD2 (6 bases each). The germline V gene encodes CDR1 SGHRS and CDR2 YFSETQ. Trimming took off 4 bases at V and 12 bases at J, with 17 bases between the two ends. The CDR3 length is 13 residues. This CDR3 reads CASSQGRGRRQFF. The CDR3 region has the DNA TGCGCCAGCAGCCAGGGGCGGGGCAGGCGGCAGTTCTTC.

This clonotype appeared once. With a much larger clone just one base away, this may be a read error. The CDR3 coding sequence is TGTGCCAGCAGTCAGACAGCCTACGAGCAGTACTTC. Its translation is CASSQTAYEQYF. This chain connects TRBV12-3 or TRBV12-4 to TRBJ2-7; possible D gene TRBD1, 5 bases. The CDR3 length is 12 residues. Deletions cut 5 bases from V and 2 bases from J, with 7 bases between.